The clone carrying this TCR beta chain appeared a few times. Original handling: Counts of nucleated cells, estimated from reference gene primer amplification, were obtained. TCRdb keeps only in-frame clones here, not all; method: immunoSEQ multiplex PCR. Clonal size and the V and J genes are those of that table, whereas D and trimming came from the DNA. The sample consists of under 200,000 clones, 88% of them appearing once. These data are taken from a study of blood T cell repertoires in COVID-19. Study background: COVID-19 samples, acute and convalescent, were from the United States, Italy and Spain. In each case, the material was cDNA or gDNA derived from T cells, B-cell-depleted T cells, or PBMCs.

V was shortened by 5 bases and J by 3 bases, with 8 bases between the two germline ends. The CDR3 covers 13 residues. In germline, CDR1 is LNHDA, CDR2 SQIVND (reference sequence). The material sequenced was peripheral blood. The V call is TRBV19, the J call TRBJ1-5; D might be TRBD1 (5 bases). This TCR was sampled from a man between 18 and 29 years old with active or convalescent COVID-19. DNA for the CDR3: TGTGCCAGTAGTGAGACAGTCAATCAGCCCCAGCATTTT. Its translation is CASSETVNQPQHF.